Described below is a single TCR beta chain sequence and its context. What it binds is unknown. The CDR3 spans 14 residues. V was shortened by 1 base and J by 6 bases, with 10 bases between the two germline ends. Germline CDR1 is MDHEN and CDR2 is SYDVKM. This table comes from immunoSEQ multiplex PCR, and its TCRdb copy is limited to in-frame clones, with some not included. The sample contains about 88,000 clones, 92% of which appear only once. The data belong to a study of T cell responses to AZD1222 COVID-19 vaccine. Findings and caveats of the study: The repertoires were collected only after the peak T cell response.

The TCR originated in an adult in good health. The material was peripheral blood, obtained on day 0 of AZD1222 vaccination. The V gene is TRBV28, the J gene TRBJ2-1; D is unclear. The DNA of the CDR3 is TGTGCCAGCAGTTTATATGAGATCCTCAATGAGCAGTTCTTC. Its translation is CASSLYEILNEQFF.